These 3 T cell receptor beta chains originate from one sample sequenced in a study of shared clonotypes between healthy human individuals. Assay: immunoSEQ multiplex PCR; the TCRdb copy retains only in-frame clones and omits some. Altogether roughly 2 million clones are present, roughly 94% being singletons, with the ten largest covering roughly 1%. Positive CCR7 selection of CD45RO-negative cells yielded the naive CD8 cells, and terminally differentiated effector memory CD45RA+ cells were excluded. The specimen was naive CD8+ T cells sorted from blood. These receptors all stem from a man aged 18 to 35 in good health.

The chain employs TRBV5-1 and TRBJ2-2, with no clear D. The ends were cut back, 2 bases at V and 4 bases at J, with 15 bases in the middle. The CDR3 runs 16 residues. Germline CDR1 SGHRS, CDR2 YFSETQ. CDR3 DNA sequence: TGCGCCAGCAGCTTCTCCGAGACCTTCCCCACCGGGGAGCTGTTTTTT. Translation gives CASSFSETFPTGELFF.

V is TRBV6-5 and J is TRBJ2-2; tentatively, D is TRBD1 (5 bases). In germline, CDR1 is MNHEY, CDR2 SVGAGI. Trimming removed 8 bases at V and 1 base at J, with 11 bases between. CDR3 size: 14 residues. The CDR3 region is CASENRWNTGELFF. CDR3 nucleotide sequence: TGTGCCAGCGAAAACAGGTGGAACACCGGGGAGCTGTTTTTT.

This clone was picked up one time. Other DNA sequences in the sample encode the same CDR3. The chain combines TRBV5-6 with TRBJ2-5; D unclear. The germline V gene has CDR1 SGHDT and CDR2 YYEEEE. The CDR3 loop spans 13 amino acids. Trimming cost V 0 bases and J 3 bases, with 6 bases left between them. The CDR3 loop is CASSLGTEETQYF. Written as DNA, the CDR3 is TGTGCCAGCAGCTTGGGGACGGAAGAGACCCAGTACTTC.